The 19 T cell receptor beta chains below were found in one sample sequenced in a study of T cells after yellow fever vaccination. TCRdb recomputed calls from the 5' RACE reads with MiXCR, one row per CDR3 protein. Here the sample spans 60,000 to 95,000 distinct CDR3 sequences, around 7.1% being singletons. The specimen comprised CD8+ T cells sorted from PBMCs, sampled around 10 days after the first yellow fever vaccination. All receptors come from a man between 18 and 35 years old who received the YFV17D yellow fever vaccine.

The genes are TRBV3-1 and TRBJ2-3, with 9 positions matching TRBD2. CDR1 is LGHDT, CDR2 YNNKEL, per germline (reference sequence). The junction had 2 bases not matched to a gene; V was cut back by 0 bases and J by 4 bases. The length of the CDR3 is 15 residues. This CDR3 reads CASSQERGGADTQYF. The CDR3 bases are TGTGCCAGCAGCCAAGAGCGGGGGGGCGCAGATACGCAGTATTTT.

This clonotype appeared many times. The V gene is TRBV7-2, the J gene TRBJ1-4; a weak D match, TRBD1 (6 bases). The CDR3 covers 17 residues. CDR1 and CDR2 from the germline V gene are SGHTA and FQGNSA. V shed 5 bases and J shed 4 bases, with 20 bases lying between them. This CDR3 is CASSARLIRGLNEKLFF. CDR3 sequence (DNA): TGTGCCAGCAGCGCCCGACTAATTCGGGGGCTTAATGAAAAACTGTTTTTT.

There are many counts of this clonotype. The V and J genes are TRBV7-2 and TRBJ2-3; TRBD2 matches at 7 bases. The CDR3 is made up of 15 amino acids. Trimming cost V 4 bases and J 4 bases; bases outside gene matches: 8. From germline, CDR1 is SGHTA and CDR2 FQGNSA. CDR3: CASSYRTRSADTQYF. The CDR3 nucleotides read TGTGCCAGCAGCTACCGGACTAGGTCGGCAGATACGCAGTATTTT.

This chain uses TRBV12-3 or TRBV12-4 with TRBJ2-2, with D tentatively TRBD1 (6 bases). CDR3 length: 14 amino acids. Trimming cost V 7 bases and J 6 bases, with 15 bases left between them. The DNA for the CDR3 is TGTGCCAGCACACGGGACAACAGTGCCGGGGAGCTGTTTTTT. It translates to CASTRDNSAGELFF.

In this sample, this clonotype turned up a few times. The chain is built from TRBV19 and TRBJ2-1; TRBD1 matches at 10 bases. The germline gives CDR1 LNHDA, CDR2 SQIVND (reference sequence). The CDR3 extends over 15 amino acids. V shed 6 bases, J shed 9 bases, and the junction held 11 bases outside the gene matches. CDR3 bases: TGTGCCAGTAGCGTCACGGGGACAGGGGTTCTTGAGCAGTTCTTC. It codes for CASSVTGTGVLEQFF.

This clonotype was seen many times. This chain uses TRBV7-3 with TRBJ2-3, with 8 bases lining up with TRBD2. The CDR3 is 20 amino acids. Germline V gene sequence: CDR1 SGHTA, CDR2 FQGTGA. Trimming took 4 bases from V and 1 from J; bases not matched to a gene: 19. CDR3 bases: TGTGCCAGCAGCTCGATGAACGGGACTAGTTCTCCTCGCCGCACAGATACGCAGTATTTT. This gives the protein CASSSMNGTSSPRRTDTQYF.

Ten or more counts support this clonotype. This sequence joins TRBV4-2 and TRBJ2-1; 11 bases map to TRBD2. Per the germline V gene, CDR1 is LGHNA and CDR2 is YNFKEQ. The V segment lost 2 bases and the J segment 4 bases; nucleotides outside the gene matches: 1. The CDR3 consists of 15 residues. The CDR3 bases are TGTGCCAGCAGCCAAACTAGCGGGGGTTACAATGAGCAGTTCTTC. Protein: CASSQTSGGYNEQFF.

This clonotype was recorded at least ten times. The chain uses TRBV20-1 and TRBJ2-7; D unclear. Deletions cut 0 bases from V and 1 base from J, with 10 bases between. The CDR3 runs 14 residues. Germline V gene lookup returns CDR1 DFQATT and CDR2 SNEGSKA (reference sequence). The CDR3: CSARDDRISYEQYV. CDR3 sequence (DNA): TGCAGTGCTAGAGATGACCGAATATCCTACGAGCAGTACGTC.

The gene calls are TRBV4-3 and TRBJ2-1; no definite D call. This CDR3 is 13 amino acids long. The V gene's germline CDR1 is LGHNA and CDR2 YSLEER. V shed 0 bases and J shed 4 bases, with 4 bases lying between them. The CDR3, as DNA: TGCGCCAGCAGCCAAGAGACTTACAATGAGCAGTTCTTC. Translated, it gives CASSQETYNEQFF.

In this sample, this clonotype turned up a few times. V gene TRBV25-1 combines with J gene TRBJ2-2; no definite D call. With 5 bases removed from V and 7 bases from J, the gap between germline ends came to 8 bases. Looked up from germline, CDR1 is MGHDK and CDR2 is SYGVNS. There are 12 residues in the CDR3. In nucleotides, the CDR3 is TGTGCCAGCAGTCTTGTTGACGGGGAGCTGTTTTTT. Its protein is CASSLVDGELFF.

This clonotype has only a few counts. V usage is TRBV27 and J usage is TRBJ2-1; tentatively, D is TRBD1 or TRBD2 (5 bases each). The CDR3 length is 11 residues. Trimming took 11 bases from V and 5 from J, leaving 10 bases between them. Germline CDR1 and CDR2: MNHEY and SMNVEV (reference sequence). The CDR3 loop is CASGGNNEQFF. The CDR3 DNA sequence: TGTGCCTCTGGGGGAAACAATGAGCAGTTCTTC.

At least ten counts were recorded for this clonotype. The chain joins TRBV19 to TRBJ1-1; D is ambiguous. Germline V lookup: CDR1 LNHDA, CDR2 SQIVND (reference sequence). The CDR3 is 14 residues long. The germline V and J ends were trimmed by 1 base and 0 bases, with 6 bases remaining between them. CDR3 loop: CASSIGYVNTEAFF. CDR3 bases: TGTGCCAGTAGTATAGGGTACGTGAACACTGAAGCTTTCTTT.

The table lists this clonotype with many counts. The chain has TRBV7-9 and TRBJ2-7; TRBD1 aligns across 7 bases. CDR1 SEHNR and CDR2 FQNEAQ come from the germline V gene (reference sequence). The CDR3 totals 15 residues. J was trimmed by 2 bases and V by 5 bases; bases with no gene match: 9. The DNA for the CDR3 is TGTGCCAGCAGCAACCCCGGGACAGCTACCTACGAGCAGTACTTC. Translation gives CASSNPGTATYEQYF.

This clonotype was recorded at least ten times. V gene TRBV6-2 or TRBV6-3 combines with J gene TRBJ2-1, with 8 bases aligning to TRBD2. Looked up from germline, CDR1 is MNHEY and CDR2 is SVGEGT. The V segment lost 3 bases and the J segment 1 base; nucleotides outside the gene matches: 14. This CDR3 is built from 19 residues. CDR3 nucleotides: TGTGCCAGCAGTTATTCCCGGGGGGCGGGGGGATATTCCTACAATGAGCAGTTCTTC. It specifies CASSYSRGAGGYSYNEQFF.

This clonotype was seen repeatedly, ten times or more. The chain links TRBV7-2 to TRBJ2-7, with D perhaps matching TRBD2 (6 bases). V gave up 2 bases and J gave up 2 bases, with 13 bases separating them. Germline values: CDR1 SGHTA, CDR2 FQGNSA. This CDR3 region has 15 residues. The CDR3 sequence: CASSLTPGLPYEQYF. CDR3 nucleotide sequence: TGTGCCAGCAGCTTAACTCCGGGACTCCCCTACGAGCAGTACTTC.

The chain carries TRBV7-9 and TRBJ2-7; 9 nucleotides agree with TRBD1. The germline CDR1 and CDR2 sequences are SEHNR and FQNEAQ (reference sequence). V gave up 3 bases and J gave up 2 bases; unmatched junction bases: 5. The CDR3 contains 15 residues. CDR3 loop: CASSLFGTGTYEQYF. The CDR3 nucleotides are TGTGCCAGCAGCTTGTTTGGGACAGGGACCTACGAGCAGTACTTC.

This clonotype occurred a few times. The rearrangement links TRBV7-9 to TRBJ1-2; possibly TRBD1 for D (5 bases). Germline CDR1 SEHNR, CDR2 FQNEAQ (reference sequence). The CDR3 has 15 amino acids. Trimming removed 5 bases from V and 2 bases from J, with 15 bases in between. The CDR3 region is CASSHPLGVNYGYTF. The CDR3 DNA reads as TGTGCCAGCAGCCACCCCCTGGGGGTAAACTATGGCTACACCTTC.

This clonotype was recorded many times. At one boundary the junction diverges from the germline segment, which might be a read error. J is TRBJ2-7 and V is TRBV3-1; D may be TRBD2 (6 bases). Germline V lookup: CDR1 LGHDT, CDR2 YNNKEL (reference sequence). The CDR3 is 12 residues long. The CDR3: CASSQDWGEQDF. In DNA, the CDR3 is TGTGCCAGCAGCCAAGATTGGGGGGAACAGGACTTC.

The chain uses TRBV2 and TRBJ2-2; possibly TRBD2 for D (5 bases). V was clipped by 3 bases and J by 2 bases, with 13 bases between them. The CDR3 has 16 residues. Germline CDR1 reads SNHLY; CDR2 reads FYNNEI. The CDR3 coding sequence is TGTGCCAGCAGTGATTCTTTGGACTCTAACACCGGGGAGCTGTTTTTT. Translation: CASSDSLDSNTGELFF. Full variable domain (missing parts from reference TRBV2 and TRBJ2-2): EPEVTQTPSHQVTQMGQEVILRCVPISNHLYFYWYRQILGQKVEFLVSFYNNEISEKSEIFDDQFSVERPDGSNFTLKIRSTKLEDSAMYFCASSDSLDSNTGELFFGEGSRLTVL.